Shown below are 5 T cell receptor beta chains from a single sample sequenced in a study of blood T cells in healthy people across ages. A second PCR, run for roughly 7 to 11 cycles, used a sample-barcoded 5' primer plus a J-beta primer mix. Via MiXCR, TCRdb re-called the 5' RACE reads, giving one row per CDR3 protein. Of approximately 800,000 distinct CDR3 sequences detected, 20% to 25% appear once; the ten largest clones hold 3.7%. This same sample was also taken into another study, of T cells of mothers and their children.

Specimen: blood. Source of these receptors: a boy between 10 and 17 years old in good health.

This clonotype appeared a few times. The chain links TRBV29-1 to TRBJ1-2; D unclear. Trimming removed 3 bases at V and 2 bases at J, with 10 bases between. This CDR3 region has 13 residues. CDR1 and CDR2 from the germline V gene are SQVTM and ANQGSEA. CDR3 residues: CSVELYLNYGYTF. The CDR3 DNA is TGCAGCGTTGAGCTCTACCTGAACTATGGCTACACCTTC. The full variable domain, rest sourced from reference TRBV29-1 and TRBJ1-2, is SAVISQKPSRDICQRGTSLTIQCQVDSQVTMMFWYRQQPGQSLTLIATANQGSEATYESGFVIDKFPISRPNLTFSTLTVSNMSPEDSSIYLCSVELYLNYGYTFGSGTRLTVV.

In its sample, this clonotype was seen a few times. The chain has TRBV20-1 and TRBJ1-2; D perhaps matches TRBD1 (6 bases). The germline gives CDR1 DFQATT, CDR2 SNEGSKA (reference sequence). The CDR3 contains 15 residues. Trimming took off 0 bases at V and 0 bases at J, with 11 bases between the two ends. The CDR3 nucleotides are TGCAGTGCTAGAGATTACAGGGAAACTAACTATGGCTACACCTTC. Translated: CSARDYRETNYGYTF.

The CDR3 protein is CASSQASGVALAGEYEQYF. Written as DNA, the CDR3 is TGCGCCAGCAGCCAGGCGTCAGGGGTTGCACTAGCGGGAGAGTACGAGCAGTACTTC. The rearrangement links TRBV4-1 to TRBJ2-7, with TRBD2 matching over 11 bases. Germline loops: CDR1 MGHRA, CDR2 YSYEKL. This CDR3 region has 19 residues. V shed 3 bases, J shed 4 bases, and the junction held 17 bases outside the gene matches.

V usage is TRBV27 and J usage is TRBJ2-2; no reliable D call. There are 12 residues in the CDR3. Germline CDR1 reads MNHEY; CDR2 reads SMNVEV (reference sequence). With 3 bases removed from V and 8 bases from J, the gap between germline ends came to 7 bases. The CDR3 region has the DNA TGTGCCAGCAGTTTCGTCGGAGGGGAGCTGTTTTTT. Protein product: CASSFVGGELFF.

This clonotype turned up a few times. The rearrangement joins TRBV5-5 to TRBJ2-3; 8 nucleotides line up with TRBD2. This CDR3 is 15 amino acids long. Germline-derived CDR1 and CDR2 are SGHKS and YYEKEE (reference sequence). J was trimmed by 2 bases and V by 4 bases; bases with no gene match: 6. The CDR3 region is CASSRGGINTDTQYF. CDR3 bases: TGTGCCAGCAGCCGGGGGGGAATAAACACAGATACGCAGTATTTT.